Here is one T cell receptor beta chain with its context. What it binds is not known. TCRdb analysed the reads with MiXCR anew, one entry per CDR3 protein. The sample has around 300,000 distinct CDR3 sequences, over 7.5% seen once; the top ten hold about 4.5%. This sample is drawn from a study of T cell repertoires in cytomegalovirus infection. Study-wide background: CMV infection plus the matching HLA type was flagged by public TCR beta signatures. Study-level points and caveats: CMV-specific TCR beta clonotypes restricted by HLA-C were the ones dominating the ex vivo response. The study identified carriers of CMV plus the relevant HLA from cumulative public TCR beta family frequency.

V was cut by 5 bases and J by 1 base, with 12 bases left in between. The CDR3 consists of 14 residues. Germline lookup yields CDR1 SEHNR and CDR2 FQNEAQ (reference sequence). The chain links TRBV7-9 to TRBJ2-7; no reliable D call. The receptor's source is a human donor in good health (CMV status not recorded). Some clones in this sample may be carry-over from other donors' samples. Sequencing was performed on PBMCs. Here the CDR3 reads CASSNDLTSYEQYF. CDR3 DNA: TGTGCCAGCAGCAACGATTTAACGTCCTACGAGCAGTACTTC.